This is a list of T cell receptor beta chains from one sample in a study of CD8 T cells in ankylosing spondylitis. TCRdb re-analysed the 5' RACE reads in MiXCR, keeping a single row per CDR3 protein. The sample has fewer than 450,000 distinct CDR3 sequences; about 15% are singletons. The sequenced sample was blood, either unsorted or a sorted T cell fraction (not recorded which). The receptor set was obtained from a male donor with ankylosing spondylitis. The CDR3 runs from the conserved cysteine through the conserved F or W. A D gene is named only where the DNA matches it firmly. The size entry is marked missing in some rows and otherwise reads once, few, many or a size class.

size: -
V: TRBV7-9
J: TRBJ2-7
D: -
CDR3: CASSWLGKRDEQYF
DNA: TGTGCCAGCAGCTGGCTCGGGAAGAGGGACGAGCAGTACTTC

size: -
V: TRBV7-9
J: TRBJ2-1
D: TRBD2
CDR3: CASRQRGWGEQFF
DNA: TGTGCCAGCAGACAGCGGGGGTGGGGTGAGCAGTTCTTC

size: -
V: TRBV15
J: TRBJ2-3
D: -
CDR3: CATSRDPGGGTDTQYF
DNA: TGTGCCACCAGCAGAGATCCCGGCGGGGGCACAGATACGCAGTATTTT

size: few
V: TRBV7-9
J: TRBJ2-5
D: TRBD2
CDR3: CASSFPLREAGEETQYF
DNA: TGTGCCAGCAGCTTTCCTCTACGCGAGGCGGGAGAAGAGACCCAGTACTTC

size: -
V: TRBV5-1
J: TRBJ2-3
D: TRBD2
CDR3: CASSRWGLAGSTDTQYF
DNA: TGCGCCAGCAGCCGCTGGGGACTAGCGGGGAGCACAGATACGCAGTATTTT

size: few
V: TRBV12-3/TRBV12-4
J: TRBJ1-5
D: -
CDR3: CASSLSGAGGQPQHF
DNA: TGTGCCAGCAGTTTATCGGGGGCGGGAGGTCAGCCCCAGCATTTT

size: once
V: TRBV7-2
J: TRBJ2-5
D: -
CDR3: CASTRGTAFQETQYF
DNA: TGTGCCAGCACCCGGGGGACGGCCTTCCAAGAGACCCAGTACTTC

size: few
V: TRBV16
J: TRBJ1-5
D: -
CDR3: CASRTVNSNQPQHF
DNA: TGTGCCAGCAGGACAGTTAATAGCAATCAGCCCCAGCATTTT

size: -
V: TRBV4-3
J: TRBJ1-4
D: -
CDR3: CASSPNRLTGRNEKLFF
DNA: TGCGCCAGCAGCCCGAACCGCCTGACAGGCCGGAATGAAAAACTGTTTTTT

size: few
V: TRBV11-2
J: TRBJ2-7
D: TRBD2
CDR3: CASSLEGLAGSYEQYF
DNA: TGTGCCAGCAGCTTAGAGGGACTAGCGGGGAGTTACGAGCAGTACTTC

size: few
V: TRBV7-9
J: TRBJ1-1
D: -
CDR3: CASTEPIGSAFF
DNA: TGTGCCAGCACCGAACCCATAGGGAGTGCTTTCTTT

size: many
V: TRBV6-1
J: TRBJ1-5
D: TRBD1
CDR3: CASSAIKPGQGGQPQHF
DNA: TGTGCCAGCAGTGCCATCAAGCCGGGACAGGGCGGTCAGCCCCAGCATTTT

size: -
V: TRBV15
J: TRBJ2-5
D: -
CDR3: CATSRVTGDETQYF
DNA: TGTGCCACCAGCAGAGTGACAGGCGACGAGACCCAGTACTTC

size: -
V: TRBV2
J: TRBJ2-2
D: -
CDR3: CASSEWQANTGELFF
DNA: TGTGCCAGCAGTGAGTGGCAGGCGAACACCGGGGAGCTGTTTTTT

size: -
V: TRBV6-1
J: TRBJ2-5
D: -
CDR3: CASSVGVYQETQYF
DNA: TGTGCCAGCAGTGTTGGGGTTTACCAAGAGACCCAGTACTTC

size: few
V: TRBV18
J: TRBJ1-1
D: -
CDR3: CASSPPGAGLNTEAFF
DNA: TGTGCCAGCTCACCACCCGGGGCAGGGTTGAACACTGAAGCTTTCTTT